A single sample gave rise to the 17 T cell receptor beta chains below, sequenced in a study of post-analysis software for immune sequencing data. Study-level points and caveats: Patients showed TRBV5-6, TRBV5-1 and TRBV20-1 among 4 or 5 TRBV segments more frequent than in controls.

cDNA libraries for TCR beta contained unique molecular identifiers. TCRdb re-called the PCR reads through MiXCR, storing one row per CDR3 protein. This sample yields about 760,000 distinct CDR3 sequences, of which 25% to 30% are seen a single time; approximately 0.55% belongs to the top ten. Their antigens remain unidentified. The sequenced sample consisted of blood. The origin of the receptors is a girl between 10 and 17 years old with multiple sclerosis.

V usage is TRBV4-1 and J usage is TRBJ2-3, with a weak D call TRBD2 (5 bases). This CDR3 has 16 residues. Looked up from germline, CDR1 is MGHRA and CDR2 is YSYEKL. Trimming removed 0 bases at V and 2 bases at J, with 12 bases between. CDR3 DNA sequence: TGCGCCAGCAGCCAAGACAATCCGGGATCCACAGATACGCAGTATTTT. It translates to CASSQDNPGSTDTQYF.

At least ten counts were recorded for this clonotype. V gene TRBV12-3 or TRBV12-4 combines with J gene TRBJ2-5, with 7 bases fitting TRBD2. V dropped 1 base and J dropped 5; count of bases not matched to a gene: 4. The CDR3 runs 14 residues. CDR3 region: CASSLGGGGETQYF. In nucleotides, the CDR3 is TGTGCCAGCAGTTTAGGTGGGGGAGGGGAGACCCAGTACTTC.

The chain joins TRBV20-1 to TRBJ1-4; D remains unclear. Trimming took off 5 bases at V and 2 bases at J, with 15 bases between the two ends. The CDR3 runs to 15 residues. CDR1 and CDR2 from the germline V gene are DFQATT and SNEGSKA (reference sequence). CDR3 DNA sequence: TGCAGTGCTCCACCGGTCCAGGCTACTAATGAAAAACTGTTTTTT. Protein product: CSAPPVQATNEKLFF.

V is TRBV20-1 and J is TRBJ2-5; 13 bases match TRBD2. This CDR3 contains 14 residues. The junction had 4 bases not matched to a gene; V was cut back by 2 bases and J by 7 bases. Germline V gene data show CDR1 as DFQATT and CDR2 as SNEGSKA (reference sequence). The CDR3 sequence is CSARRGLAGVTQYF. The CDR3 coding sequence is TGCAGTGCTAGACGTGGACTAGCGGGGGTGACCCAGTACTTC.

This clonotype has just one count. This chain connects TRBV15 to TRBJ2-2, with D possibly being TRBD1 or TRBD2 (5 bases each). The CDR3 consists of 12 residues. Trimming took off 8 bases at V and 5 bases at J, with 9 bases between the two ends. CDR1 and CDR2 from the germline V gene are LNHNV and YYDKDF (reference sequence). DNA of the CDR3: TGTGCCACCCGGGGACCAACCGGGGAGCTGTTTTTT. Protein sequence: CATRGPTGELFF.

This sequence joins TRBV10-3 and TRBJ2-6; TRBD2 matches 9 bases. The CDR3 extends over 21 amino acids. Germline CDR1 and CDR2: ENHRY and SYGVKD. Trimming removed 11 bases from V and 0 bases from J; junction bases left unmatched: 23. The CDR3 DNA reads TGTGCCTCTAGGAGGACACCTACCCTAGCGGGACCTAACTCTGGGGCCAACGTCCTGACTTTC. Its protein product is CASRRTPTLAGPNSGANVLTF.

This clonotype has only a few counts. V gene TRBV7-9 combines with J gene TRBJ1-2, with D possibly matching TRBD1 (5 bases). V was shortened by 5 bases and J by 6 bases, with 13 bases between the two germline ends. The CDR3 spans 13 residues. Germline assignment: CDR1 SEHNR and CDR2 FQNEAQ (reference sequence). CDR3 amino acids: CASSRPGVDGYTF. DNA of the CDR3: TGTGCCAGCAGCAGACCGGGGGTCGATGGCTACACCTTC. Filled out from reference TRBV7-9 and TRBJ1-2, the complete variable domain reads DTGVSQNPRHKITKRGQNVTFRCDPISEHNRLYWYRQTLGQGPEFLTYFQNEAQLEKSRLLSDRFSAERPKGSFSTLEIQRTEQGDSAMYLCASSRPGVDGYTFGSGTRLTVV.

This clonotype was recorded many times. Here the CDR3 DNA reads TGTGCCAGCAGTCCCCAAGGAGCCAAGCCCTATGGCTACACCTTC. Its translation is CASSPQGAKPYGYTF. V usage is TRBV6-6 and J usage is TRBJ1-2; D remains unclear. The V end was cut by 5 bases, the J end by 4 bases, with 17 bases between. The CDR3 extends over 15 amino acids. Germline V CDR1 and CDR2: MNHNY, SVGAGI (reference sequence).

The sample holds many counts of this clonotype. The V call is TRBV7-2, the J call TRBJ2-1; possibly TRBD1 for D (6 bases). The CDR3 is 14 amino acids. Germline CDR1 SGHTA, CDR2 FQGNSA. The V end lost 5 bases, the J end lost 1 base, and 9 bases lay between the germline ends. The CDR3: CASSPTGSYNEQFF. In DNA form, the CDR3 reads TGTGCCAGCAGCCCGACAGGTTCCTACAATGAGCAGTTCTTC.

This clonotype was seen only a few times. The J gene is TRBJ2-5, the V gene TRBV6-1; D might be TRBD1 (6 bases). Germline loops: CDR1 MNHNS, CDR2 SASEGT. The V gene lost 7 bases and the J gene lost 4 bases, with 16 bases spanning the gap. CDR3 length: 14 residues. CDR3 nucleotides: TGTGCCAGCACCCCGGGACACCCGGCAGAGACCCAGTACTTC. This translates into CASTPGHPAETQYF.

This clonotype was seen more than once but under ten times. This chain uses TRBV28 with TRBJ2-3; no clear D. Looked up from germline, CDR1 is MDHEN and CDR2 is SYDVKM. Trimming pared 4 bases from V and 2 bases from J, leaving 16 bases between. The CDR3 covers 16 residues. CDR3 bases: TGTGCCAGCAGTTCCCAGTGGGTCCCCCCCACAGATACGCAGTATTTT. Amino acids: CASSSQWVPPTDTQYF.

On this clonotype: A read error may account for a junction end that differs from germline. J is TRBJ1-4 and V is TRBV6-6; no definite D call. Germline CDR1 and CDR2: MNHNY and SVGAGI (reference sequence). This CDR3 contains 15 residues. CDR3 coding DNA: TGTGCCAGCAACTTAAGGTCTCTTACTAATGAAAAACGGTTTTTT. It encodes CASNLRSLTNEKRFF.

In this sample, this clonotype turned up a few times. The gene calls are TRBV7-8 and TRBJ1-2; the D gene is possibly TRBD1 (5 bases). There are 15 residues in the CDR3. V shed 4 bases and J shed 5 bases, with 17 bases lying between them. Germline values: CDR1 SGHVS, CDR2 FQNEAQ. This CDR3 reads CASSSTGPLGYGYTF. For the CDR3, the DNA is TGTGCCAGCAGCTCAACGGGGCCCCTAGGGTATGGCTACACCTTC.

The gene calls are TRBV4-3 and TRBJ1-6; a possible D gene is TRBD1 (5 bases). The V gene's germline CDR1 is LGHNA and CDR2 YSLEER. Trimming removed 6 bases from V and 8 bases from J, with 14 bases in between. The CDR3 runs to 14 residues. The DNA for the CDR3 is TGCGCCAGCAGTCACGCAGGGTGGGATTCACCCCTCCACTTT. It specifies CASSHAGWDSPLHF.

The chain has TRBV29-1 and TRBJ2-1; 10 bases align to TRBD2. CDR1 SQVTM and CDR2 ANQGSEA come from the germline V gene. The CDR3 consists of 13 residues. The ends lost 4 bases at V and 9 bases at J; junction bases unmatched: 6. DNA of the CDR3: TGCAGCGTTGGTCTAAGCGGGAGGGGTGAGCAGTTCTTC. This gives the protein CSVGLSGRGEQFF.

This clonotype was observed many times. The V call is TRBV28, the J call TRBJ1-6; D is uncertain. Germline assignment: CDR1 MDHEN and CDR2 SYDVKM. This CDR3 is built from 12 residues. The V gene lost 3 bases and the J gene lost 7 bases, with 4 bases spanning the gap. This CDR3 reads CASSFPNSPLHF. The CDR3, as DNA: TGTGCCAGCAGTTTCCCGAATTCACCCCTCCACTTT.

The chain couples TRBV4-1 to TRBJ1-4; D gene ambiguous. Germline lookup yields CDR1 MGHRA and CDR2 YSYEKL. The CDR3 has 13 amino acids. Trimming left V 2 bases short and J 4 bases short, with 5 bases between. Here the CDR3 DNA reads TGCGCCAGCAGCCAACGGGATAATGAAAAACTGTTTTTT. Translated: CASSQRDNEKLFF.